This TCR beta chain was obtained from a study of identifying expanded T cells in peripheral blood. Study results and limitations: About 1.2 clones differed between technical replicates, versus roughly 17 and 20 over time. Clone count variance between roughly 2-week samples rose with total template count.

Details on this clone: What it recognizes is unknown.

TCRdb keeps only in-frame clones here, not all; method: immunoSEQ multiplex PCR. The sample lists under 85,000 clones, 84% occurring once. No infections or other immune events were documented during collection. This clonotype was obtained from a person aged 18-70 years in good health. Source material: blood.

As DNA, the CDR3 is TGTGCCAGTAGTATTAGGCCAGCCCCTGGGAATGAGCAGTTCTTC. This translates into CASSIRPAPGNEQFF. The chain carries TRBV19 and TRBJ2-1; no clear D gene. The CDR3 covers 15 residues. Trimming left V 3 bases short and J 7 bases short, with 16 bases between. Looked up from germline, CDR1 is LNHDA and CDR2 is SQIVND (reference sequence).